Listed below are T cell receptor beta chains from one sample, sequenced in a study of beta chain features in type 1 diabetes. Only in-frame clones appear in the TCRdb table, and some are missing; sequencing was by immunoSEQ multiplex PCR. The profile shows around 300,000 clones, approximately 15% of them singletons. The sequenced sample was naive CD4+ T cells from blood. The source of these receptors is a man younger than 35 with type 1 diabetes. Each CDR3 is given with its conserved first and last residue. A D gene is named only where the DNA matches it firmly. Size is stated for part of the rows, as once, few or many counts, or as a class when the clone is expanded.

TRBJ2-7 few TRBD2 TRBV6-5 CASSFHGLAGGEQYF TGTGCCAGCAGTTTCCACGGACTAGCGGGTGGCGAGCAGTACTTC
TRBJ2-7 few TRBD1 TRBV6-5 CASSYDRVYEQYF TGTGCCAGCAGTTACGACAGGGTCTACGAGCAGTACTTC
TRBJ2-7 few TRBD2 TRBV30 CAWSTTSGSHLFEQYF TGTGCCTGGAGTACAACTAGCGGGAGCCATCTTTTTGAGCAGTACTTC
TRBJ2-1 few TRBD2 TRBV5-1 CASSSSGTSGTQFF TGCGCCAGCAGCTCTTCCGGGACTAGCGGTACGCAGTTCTTC
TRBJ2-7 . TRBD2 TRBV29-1 CSVGASGPTYEQYF TGCAGCGTTGGGGCTAGCGGGCCGACCTACGAGCAGTACTTC
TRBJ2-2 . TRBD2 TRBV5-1 CASSLASGPNTGELFF TGCGCCAGCAGCTTGGCTAGCGGGCCGAACACCGGGGAGCTGTTTTTT
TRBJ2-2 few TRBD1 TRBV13 CASSSGTGNTGELFF TGTGCCAGCAGCTCTGGGACAGGGAACACCGGGGAGCTGTTTTTT
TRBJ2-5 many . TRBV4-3 CASSLTTGMAQYF TGCGCCAGCAGCCTCACCACGGGGATGGCCCAGTACTTC
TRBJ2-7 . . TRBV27 CASSLSPRSYEQYF TGTGCCAGCAGTTTATCGCCTAGGTCCTACGAGCAGTACTTC
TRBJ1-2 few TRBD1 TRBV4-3 CASSRMTGALGYTF TGCGCCAGCAGCCGCATGACAGGGGCTCTCGGCTACACCTTC
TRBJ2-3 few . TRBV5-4 CASSLDYSVPDTQYF TGTGCCAGCAGCTTGGACTATTCGGTTCCAGATACGCAGTATTTT
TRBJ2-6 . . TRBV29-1 CSVSDRHVLTF TGCAGCGTCTCTGACAGGCACGTCCTGACTTTC
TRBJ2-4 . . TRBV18 CASSPTGSDKNIQYF TGTGCCAGCTCACCGACGGGTTCGGACAAAAACATTCAGTACTTC
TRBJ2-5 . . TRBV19 CASSIRRGRYQETQYF TGTGCCAGTAGTATACGGCGGGGGCGCTACCAAGAGACCCAGTACTTC
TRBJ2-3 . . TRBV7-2 CASSPLGGAIRDTQYF TGTGCCAGCAGCCCACTGGGAGGAGCCATCAGAGATACGCAGTATTTT
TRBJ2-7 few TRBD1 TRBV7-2 CASSPGGRYEQYF TGTGCCAGCAGCCCAGGGGGCCGCTACGAGCAGTACTTC
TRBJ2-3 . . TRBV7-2 CASSLGPNTDTQYF TGTGCCAGCAGCTTAGGGCCAAACACAGATACGCAGTATTTT
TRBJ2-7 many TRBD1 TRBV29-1 CSVAGQTLRAQYF TGCAGCGTTGCGGGACAGACCCTACGAGCGCAGTACTTC
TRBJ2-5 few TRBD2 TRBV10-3 CAISGREAETQYF TGTGCCATCAGCGGGAGGGAGGCAGAGACCCAGTACTTC
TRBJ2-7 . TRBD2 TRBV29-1 CSVLGLAGYEQYF TGCAGCGTCCTCGGACTAGCGGGCTACGAGCAGTACTTC
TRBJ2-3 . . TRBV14 CASSLYKGAVNTQYF TGTGCCAGCAGCCTGTACAAGGGAGCGGTAAATACGCAGTATTTT
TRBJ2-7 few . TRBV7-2 CASSRPQRSYEQYF TGTGCCAGCAGCAGACCACAGAGATCCTACGAGCAGTACTTC
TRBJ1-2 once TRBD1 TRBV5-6 CASSLGQATNYGYTF TGTGCCAGCAGCTTAGGACAGGCAACTAACTATGGCTACACCTTC
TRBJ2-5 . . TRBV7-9 CASMGRGETQYF TGTGCCAGCATGGGTAGAGGGGAGACCCAGTACTTC
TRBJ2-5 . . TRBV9 CASSVGAASKETQYF TGTGCCAGCAGCGTAGGGGCGGCTAGCAAGGAGACCCAGTACTTC
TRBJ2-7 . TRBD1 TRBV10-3 CAISDRDRVSEQYF TGTGCCATCAGTGACCGGGACAGGGTTAGCGAGCAGTACTTC
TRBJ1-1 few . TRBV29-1 CSVKRDTEAFF TGCAGCGTCAAACGGGACACTGAAGCTTTCTTT
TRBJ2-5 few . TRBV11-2 CASSSLGEETQYF TGTGCCAGCAGCTCCCTAGGGGAAGAGACCCAGTACTTC
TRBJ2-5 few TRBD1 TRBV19 CASSRDRDYQETQYF TGTGCCAGTAGTAGGGACAGGGATTATCAAGAGACCCAGTACTTC
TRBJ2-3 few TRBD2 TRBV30 CAWGAAVAGGDTQYF TGTGCCTGGGGGGCGGCGGTAGCGGGAGGGGATACGCAGTATTTT
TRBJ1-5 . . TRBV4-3 CASSQDLYQPQHF TGCGCCAGCAGCCAAGATCTTTATCAGCCCCAGCATTTT
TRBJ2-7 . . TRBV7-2 CASTIGGAGDEQYF TGTGCCAGCACCATAGGGGGGGCAGGTGACGAGCAGTACTTC
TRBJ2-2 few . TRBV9 CASSVGGLGELFF TGTGCCAGCAGCGTAGGCGGGCTCGGGGAGCTGTTTTTT
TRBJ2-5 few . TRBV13 CASSLFFRERETQYF TGTGCCAGCAGCTTGTTCTTTAGAGAGCGGGAGACCCAGTACTTC
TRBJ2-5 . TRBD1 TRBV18 CASSRQGVETQYF TGTGCCAGCTCAAGACAGGGGGTAGAGACCCAGTACTTC
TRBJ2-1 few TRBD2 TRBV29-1 CSASQSGGYNEQFF TGCAGCGCTTCCCAAAGCGGGGGATACAATGAGCAGTTCTTC
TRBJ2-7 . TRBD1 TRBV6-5 CASSYLPRQGASEQYF TGTGCCAGCAGTTACTTACCCCGACAGGGGGCCTCCGAGCAGTACTTC
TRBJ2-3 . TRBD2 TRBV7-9 CASSSPFRLAGTSTDTQYF TGTGCCAGCAGCTCCCCCTTTCGTCTAGCGGGCACTAGCACAGATACGCAGTATTTT
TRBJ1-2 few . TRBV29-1 CSVEEGGREGYGYTF TGCAGCGTTGAAGAAGGAGGCAGGGAGGGGTATGGCTACACCTTC
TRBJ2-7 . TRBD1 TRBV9 CASSAGTGGPLNYYEQYF TGTGCCAGCAGCGCCGGGACAGGGGGCCCCCTAAACTACTACGAGCAGTACTTC
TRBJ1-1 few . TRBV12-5 CASASQGRNTEAFF TGTGCTAGTGCCTCACAGGGTAGGAACACTGAAGCTTTCTTT
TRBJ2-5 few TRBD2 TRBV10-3 CAISERASGGHYQETQYF TGTGCCATCAGTGAGAGGGCTAGCGGGGGGCATTACCAAGAGACCCAGTACTTC
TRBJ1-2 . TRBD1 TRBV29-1 CSVDRTGNSNYGYTF TGCAGCGTTGACCGGACAGGGAACTCTAACTATGGCTACACCTTC
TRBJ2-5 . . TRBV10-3 CAIRGSSKTHTQYF TGTGCCATCAGGGGCAGCTCTAAGACACATACCCAGTACTTC
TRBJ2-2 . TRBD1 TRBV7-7 CASSPRGQGTGELFF TGTGCCAGCAGCCCCCGTGGACAGGGGACCGGGGAGCTGTTTTTT
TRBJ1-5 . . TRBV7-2 CASSWDGAGARQPQHF TGTGCCAGCAGCTGGGATGGGGCGGGGGCGCGTCAGCCCCAGCATTTT
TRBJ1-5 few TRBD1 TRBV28 CASSLLGQGFTNQPQHF TGTGCCAGCAGTTTATTGGGACAGGGATTTACCAATCAGCCCCAGCATTTT
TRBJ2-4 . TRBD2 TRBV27 CASSLKSSGSSGIQYF TGTGCCAGCAGTTTGAAGTCTAGCGGGAGTTCCGGCATTCAGTACTTC
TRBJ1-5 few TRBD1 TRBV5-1 CASSSSGQTNQPQHF TGCGCCAGCAGCTCGTCGGGACAGACCAATCAGCCCCAGCATTTT
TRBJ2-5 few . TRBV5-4 CASSLDQGGETQYF TGTGCCAGCAGCTTGGACCAGGGTGGAGAGACCCAGTACTTC
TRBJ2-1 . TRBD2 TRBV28 CASSRGTSGNNEQFF TGTGCCAGCAGTCGCGGGACTAGCGGCAACAATGAGCAGTTCTTC
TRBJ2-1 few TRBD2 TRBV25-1 CASSDRPSGNDEQFF TGTGCCAGCAGTGATCGGCCTAGCGGGAACGATGAGCAGTTCTTC
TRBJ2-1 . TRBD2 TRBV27 CASSSRTSGYNEQFF TGTGCCAGCAGTTCCCGGACTAGCGGTTACAATGAGCAGTTCTTC
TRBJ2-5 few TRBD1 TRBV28 CASSLLGQGAWETQYF TGTGCCAGCAGTTTATTGGGACAGGGGGCGTGGGAGACCCAGTACTTC